The clone carrying this T cell receptor beta chain has more than one count but fewer than ten. Germline V CDR1 and CDR2: LGHNA, YSLEER. Trimming removed 0 bases at V and 5 bases at J, with 17 bases between. The length of the CDR3 is 16 residues. TCRdb itself ran the RT-PCR reads through MiXCR, one entry per CDR3 protein. The sample lists around 700,000 distinct CDR3 sequences, 14% seen once, with roughly 3.9% in the top ten. Sequencing was done on a sample of memory CD4+ T cells from blood. The chain couples TRBV4-3 to TRBJ2-7, with D perhaps TRBD2 (6 bases). The clonotype comes from a female donor in good health, serving as a healthy control. The CDR3 sequence is CASSQDWWRDTDEQYF. DNA of the CDR3: TGCGCCAGCAGCCAAGATTGGTGGAGGGATACAGACGAGCAGTACTTC.